This passage covers 6 T cell receptor beta chains from one sample sequenced in a study of human T cells and chemical hapten exposure. TCRdb reanalysed the RACE reads using MiXCR and keeps one entry per CDR3 protein. The table lists 45,000 to 60,000 distinct CDR3 sequences, 7% to 10% of them singletons. Time point given: patch test 1, 2 weeks after DPC sensitization. As for treatment: therapeutic diphenylcyclopropenone sensitization with weekly scalp DPC. The specimen was whole blood, collected in connection with sensitization to the hapten diphenylcyclopropenone (DPC). The receptors derive from a woman aged 40 to 50 with alopecia areata. Some clones in this sample may be carry-over from other donors' samples.

This clonotype was observed many times. The chain has TRBV7-2 and TRBJ1-2; D uncertain. The CDR3 extends over 14 amino acids. The ends were cut back, 0 bases at V and 2 bases at J, with 7 bases in the middle. Germline CDR1 is SGHTA and CDR2 is FQGNSA. This CDR3 is CASSLAQANYGYTF. CDR3 DNA: TGTGCCAGCAGCTTAGCGCAGGCGAACTATGGCTACACCTTC. Combining the CDR3 with reference TRBV7-2 and TRBJ1-2 gives the whole variable domain GAGVSQSPSNKVTEKGKDVELRCDPISGHTALYWYRQSLGQGLEFLIYFQGNSAPDKSGLPSDRFSAERTGGSVSTLTIQRTQQEDSAVYLCASSLAQANYGYTFGSGTRLTVV.

The chain employs TRBV6-2 or TRBV6-3 and TRBJ1-1, with unresolved D. V lost 0 bases and J lost 0, with 8 bases in between. Germline V gene data show CDR1 as MNHEY and CDR2 as SVGEGT. The CDR3 runs to 15 residues. The CDR3 DNA sequence: TGTGCCAGCAGTTACTCCCGGGGTGTGAACACTGAAGCTTTCTTT. This translates into CASSYSRGVNTEAFF.

This clonotype was detected a few times. V and J are TRBV6-1 and TRBJ2-5; a possible D gene is TRBD2 (6 bases). Germline V lookup: CDR1 MNHNS, CDR2 SASEGT. The CDR3 has 15 residues. V dropped 6 bases and J dropped 1 base, with 15 bases sitting between them. The CDR3 DNA is TGTGCCAGCAGCCCCAGGGCGGGGTTCCAAGAGACCCAGTACTTC. Translated: CASSPRAGFQETQYF.

Note on this clonotype: This may be a read error, as it is one base from a much larger clone. V and J are TRBV6-5 and TRBJ1-1; D is perhaps TRBD1 (6 bases). Germline CDR1 reads MNHEY; CDR2 reads SVGAGI. This CDR3 has 15 residues. The CDR3 DNA sequence: TGTGCCAGCAGTTACTCCCCAGGGGCAGGCACTGAAGTTTTCTTT. This translates into CASSYSPGAGTEVFF.

The genes are TRBV7-2 and TRBJ2-5; D assignment may be TRBD1 or TRBD2 (5 bases each). This CDR3 region has 14 residues. V lost 0 bases and J lost 4, with 9 bases in between. The germline V gene has CDR1 SGHTA and CDR2 FQGNSA. CDR3 DNA sequence: TGTGCCAGCAGCTTAGCGTCAGGGACAGAGACCCAGTACTTC. Amino acids: CASSLASGTETQYF.

This clonotype was recorded at least ten times. Here the CDR3 DNA reads TGTGCCAGCAGTCCTCGACTAGCGGGGGCGGGTGAGCAGTTCTTC. Translated: CASSPRLAGAGEQFF. V is TRBV12-3 or TRBV12-4 and J is TRBJ2-1; 12 positions match TRBD2. This CDR3 region has 15 residues. Losses at the gene ends were 5 bases for V and 9 bases for J; bases not matched to a gene: 8.